This TCR beta chain was sequenced for a study of blood T cell repertoires in COVID-19. About the research overall: The United States, Italy and Spain were the sources of the acute and convalescent COVID-19 samples. The analysed material was cDNA or gDNA that came from T cells, B-cell-depleted T cells, or PBMCs.

Germline V gives CDR1 SGHVS, CDR2 FNYEAQ. The CDR3 runs 14 residues. Trimming left V 1 base short and J 10 bases short, with 11 bases between. Authors' processing steps: Quantification of nucleated cells was approximated via reference gene primer amplification. Measured with immunoSEQ multiplex PCR; TCRdb has only the in-frame clones, and not every one. The V and J calls and clone size were taken over from that table, and D and trimming were inferred from the DNA. This sample has around 230,000 clones, with 86% found just once. Participants had their cohort set by participant-reported clinical history.

The source material was PBMCs or T cells enriched from blood (not recorded which). The V gene is TRBV7-6, the J gene TRBJ1-6; the D is unclear. The source is a woman aged 40 to 55 with acute COVID-19. The CDR3 sequence: CASSLGGVPSPLHF. The DNA of the CDR3 is TGTGCCAGCAGCTTAGGGGGAGTGCCCTCACCCCTCCACTTT.